A selection of T cell receptor beta chains follows, all from one sample in a study of T cell responses to AZD1222 COVID-19 vaccine. Produced via immunoSEQ multiplex PCR; TCRdb's table is partial and in-frame only. The repertoire holds 150,000 or so clones, with about 90% as singletons. This specimen consisted of peripheral blood, obtained on day 0 of MenACWY control vaccination. The receptors derive from an adult in good health. CDR3s include the opening cysteine and the closing phenylalanine or tryptophan. The D gene is left open where the match is weak. The size of a clone is reported for some rows only, either as once, few or many, or as a class for expanded clones.

j_gene | d_gene | abundance | v_gene | CDR3aa | CDR3nt
TRBJ1-4 | NA | NA | TRBV15 | CATSFPWGPDEKLFF | TGTGCCACCAGCTTCCCGTGGGGGCCCGATGAAAAACTGTTTTTT
TRBJ2-1 | NA | NA | TRBV7-8 | CASSLNRRTEQFF | TGTGCCAGCAGCTTAAATCGAAGGACTGAGCAGTTCTTC
TRBJ2-4 | NA | NA | TRBV19 | CASKADRGGNIQYF | TGTGCCAGTAAGGCTGATAGGGGTGGGAACATTCAGTACTTC
TRBJ2-7 | TRBD1 | NA | TRBV7-8 | CASSNRGFYEQYF | TGTGCCAGCAGCAACAGGGGGTTCTACGAGCAGTACTTC
TRBJ1-2 | NA | few | TRBV28 | CASSFKGTYGYTF | TGTGCCAGCAGTTTTAAGGGTACCTATGGCTACACCTTC
TRBJ2-1 | TRBD2 | NA | TRBV7-9 | CASSHSGGSYNEQFF | TGTGCCAGCAGCCACAGCGGGGGCTCCTACAATGAGCAGTTCTTC
TRBJ1-4 | NA | once | TRBV20-1 | CSAPTGPKLFF | TGCAGTGCCCCGACGGGTCCAAAACTGTTTTTT
TRBJ2-4 | TRBD2 | NA | TRBV4-1 | CASSQVGREGLAKNIQYF | TGCGCCAGCAGCCAAGTGGGGAGGGAGGGACTAGCCAAAAACATTCAGTACTTC
TRBJ2-1 | NA | NA | TRBV9 | CASSVAGGPRYNEQFF | TGTGCCAGCAGCGTAGCCGGGGGCCCAAGGTACAATGAGCAGTTCTTC
TRBJ1-4 | TRBD1 | NA | TRBV7-9 | CASSGWTGGTEKLFF | TGTGCCAGCAGCGGTTGGACAGGGGGCACCGAAAAACTGTTTTTT
TRBJ2-7 | TRBD1 | NA | TRBV30 | CAGDKTGKGYEQYF | TGTGCCGGGGATAAGACAGGGAAAGGCTACGAGCAGTACTTC
TRBJ1-1 | NA | NA | TRBV3-1/TRBV3-2 | CASSQVQGTEAFF | TGTGCCAGCAGCCAAGTTCAGGGGACTGAAGCTTTCTTT
TRBJ1-2 | NA | NA | TRBV3-1/TRBV3-2 | CASSSGTGHYGYTF | TGTGCCAGCAGCTCGGGCACAGGTCATTATGGCTACACCTTC
TRBJ2-1 | NA | few | TRBV30 | CATSRRSPSREQFF | TGTGCCACGAGCCGGCGGTCCCCCTCTCGTGAGCAGTTCTTC
TRBJ2-1 | NA | NA | TRBV6-2/TRBV6-3 | CASSYLLGTAEQFF | TGTGCCAGCAGTTACTTACTAGGGACGGCTGAGCAGTTCTTC
TRBJ2-1 | NA | NA | TRBV12-5 | CASEGLLNEQFF | TGTGCTAGTGAAGGACTTTTAAATGAGCAGTTCTTC
TRBJ2-7 | TRBD2 | few | TRBV7-2 | CASSQGLAFSYEQYF | TGTGCCAGCAGCCAGGGACTAGCGTTCTCCTACGAGCAGTACTTC
TRBJ1-2 | NA | NA | TRBV27 | CASTPKGDLYGYTF | TGTGCCAGCACTCCCAAGGGGGACCTCTATGGCTACACCTTC
TRBJ1-2 | NA | NA | TRBV19 | CASSPPGGGYTF | TGTGCCAGTAGTCCCCCGGGGGGCGGCTACACCTTC
TRBJ2-2 | NA | NA | TRBV30 | CAWRREFTGELFF | TGTGCCTGGAGAAGAGAATTCACCGGGGAGCTGTTTTTT
TRBJ2-2 | NA | NA | TRBV24-1 | CATSDPRRNTGELFF | TGTGCCACCAGTGATCCCCGCAGGAACACCGGGGAGCTGTTTTTT
TRBJ1-1 | NA | NA | TRBV6-2/TRBV6-3 | CASSYSRQNTEAFF | TGTGCCAGCAGTTACTCGAGACAGAACACTGAAGCTTTCTTT
TRBJ2-5 | NA | once | TRBV3-1/TRBV3-2 | CASSSHRGGETQYF | TGTGCCAGCAGCTCCCATAGGGGGGGAGAGACCCAGTACTTC
TRBJ1-1 | TRBD1 | NA | TRBV15 | CATSSHDRGPSNTEAFF | TGTGCCACCAGCAGCCACGACAGGGGGCCTTCGAACACTGAAGCTTTCTTT
TRBJ1-5 | NA | NA | TRBV5-4 | CASSLMGSNQPQHF | TGTGCCAGCAGCTTGATGGGGAGCAATCAGCCCCAGCATTTT
TRBJ2-1 | NA | NA | TRBV7-9 | CASSLATTNEQFF | TGTGCCAGCAGCTTAGCTACAACCAATGAGCAGTTCTTC
TRBJ1-4 | NA | NA | TRBV30 | CAWRKWSEKLFF | TGTGCCTGGAGGAAGTGGAGCGAAAAACTGTTTTTT
TRBJ1-1 | NA | NA | TRBV10-3 | CAISDVGGKNTEAFF | TGTGCCATCAGTGATGTCGGCGGCAAGAACACCGAAGCTTTCTTT
TRBJ1-1 | NA | NA | TRBV6-5 | CASGFWTEAFF | TGTGCCAGCGGATTCTGGACTGAAGCTTTCTTT
TRBJ2-7 | TRBD2 | NA | TRBV2 | CASSESGGVVYEQYF | TGTGCCAGCAGTGAGTCGGGGGGGGTCGTATACGAGCAGTACTTC
TRBJ1-1 | TRBD1 | NA | TRBV7-2 | CASSLQGGQAFF | TGTGCCAGCAGCCTACAGGGGGGGCAAGCTTTCTTT
TRBJ2-7 | NA | NA | TRBV30 | CAWSNGVTLRGQYF | TGTGCCTGGAGCAATGGGGTGACCCTACGAGGGCAGTACTTC
TRBJ1-3 | NA | NA | TRBV3-1/TRBV3-2 | CASSQEGVRVSGNTIYF | TGTGCCAGCAGCCAAGAAGGGGTTCGGGTCTCTGGAAACACCATATATTTT
TRBJ2-1 | TRBD1 | few | TRBV3-1/TRBV3-2 | CASSYRQGTGNEQFF | TGTGCCAGCAGCTATCGACAGGGGACTGGGAATGAGCAGTTCTTC
TRBJ2-5 | NA | NA | TRBV9 | CASSGSGTQETQYF | TGTGCCAGCAGCGGGTCCGGGACTCAAGAGACCCAGTACTTC
TRBJ1-2 | NA | NA | TRBV29-1 | CSVETRGDRYGYTF | TGCAGCGTTGAAACTAGAGGGGATAGGTATGGCTACACCTTC
TRBJ1-2 | TRBD1 | NA | TRBV6-5 | CASSDRQGYYGYTF | TGTGCCAGCAGCGATAGACAGGGCTACTATGGCTACACCTTC
TRBJ2-7 | NA | NA | TRBV27 | CASRTDPPGAPYEQYF | TGTGCCAGCAGGACCGACCCCCCGGGGGCCCCCTACGAGCAGTACTTC
TRBJ2-1 | NA | once | TRBV25-1 | CASSEPRGVTYNEQFF | TGTGCCAGCAGTGAACCCAGGGGCGTTACCTACAATGAGCAGTTCTTC
TRBJ1-1 | NA | NA | TRBV29-1 | CSVTPPQVEAFF | TGCAGCGTGACCCCCCCCCAGGTTGAAGCTTTCTTT
TRBJ1-2 | TRBD1 | NA | TRBV28 | CASTWTGGNLANYGYTF | TGTGCCAGCACTTGGACAGGGGGCAACCTAGCTAACTATGGCTACACCTTC
TRBJ2-3 | NA | NA | TRBV19 | CASREGSLRSDTQYF | TGTGCCAGTAGAGAGGGTAGCTTAAGGTCTGATACGCAGTATTTT
TRBJ1-4 | NA | NA | TRBV15 | CATSRPMLGVKLFF | TGTGCCACCAGCAGACCTATGCTTGGTGTAAAACTGTTTTTT
TRBJ2-1 | TRBD1 | NA | TRBV29-1 | CSVGQGAYNEQFF | TGCAGCGTCGGACAGGGGGCCTACAATGAGCAGTTCTTC
TRBJ2-7 | NA | NA | TRBV11-2 | CASSLEGGIATYEQYF | TGTGCCAGCAGCTTAGAAGGAGGAATAGCCACCTACGAGCAGTACTTC
TRBJ1-6 | NA | NA | TRBV2 | CASSEYGGANSPLHF | TGTGCCAGCAGTGAATATGGGGGGGCAAATTCACCCCTCCACTTT
TRBJ1-2 | NA | NA | TRBV25-1 | CASSGPGQGYTF | TGTGCCAGCAGTGGACCCGGCCAGGGCTACACCTTC
TRBJ2-7 | TRBD1 | NA | TRBV27 | CASTPWTGSYEQYF | TGTGCCAGCACCCCATGGACAGGTTCCTACGAGCAGTACTTC
TRBJ1-1 | NA | NA | TRBV30 | CAWSNSANTEAFF | TGTGCCTGGAGTAACAGCGCGAACACTGAAGCTTTCTTT
TRBJ2-2 | NA | NA | TRBV9 | CASSVLTTGELFF | TGTGCCAGCAGCGTCCTTACCACTGGGGAGCTGTTTTTT
TRBJ2-3 | TRBD2 | NA | TRBV19 | CASSSRTSSTDTQYF | TGTGCCAGTAGTTCAAGGACTAGTTCCACAGATACGCAGTATTTT
TRBJ1-6 | NA | NA | TRBV7-2 | CASSYGGLSPLHF | TGTGCCAGCAGCTACGGAGGGCTTTCACCCCTCCACTTT
TRBJ1-5 | TRBD1 | once | TRBV10-2 | CASSEQGGKQPQHF | TGCGCCAGCAGTGAGCAAGGGGGCAAACAGCCCCAGCATTTT